One sample yielded the 24 T cell receptor beta chains listed below, sequenced in a study of cytomegalovirus exposure and HLA in healthy donors. The primer mix had 60 Vbeta and 13 Jbeta primers. Method: immunoSEQ multiplex PCR; TCRdb's copy keeps in-frame clones and lacks some. The data show 95,000 to 150,000 clones, with roughly 77% seen just once and less than 2% held by the top ten. The specimen sequenced was PBMCs. Receptors originate from a middle-aged man in good health and CMV-seronegative.

V usage is TRBV18 and J usage is TRBJ2-7; 8 bases line up with TRBD1. Germline values: CDR1 KGHSH, CDR2 LQKENI. The CDR3 consists of 13 residues. V lost 10 bases, J lost 1 base, and 6 bases stayed unmatched. For the CDR3, the DNA is TGTGCCACCACGACAGGGGATTCCTACGAGCAGTACTTC. This codes for CATTTGDSYEQYF. Combining the CDR3 with reference TRBV18 and TRBJ2-7 gives the whole variable domain NAGVMQNPRHLVRRRGQEARLRCSPMKGHSHVYWYRQLPEEGLKFMVYLQKENIIDESGMPKERFSAEFPKEGPSILRIQQVVRGDSAAYFCATTTGDSYEQYFGPGTRLTVT.

The CDR3 coding sequence is TGTGCCAGCAGTGGGGGGAGCGGGGGGGCCTCTGGAACGCAGTATTTT. Translating it yields CASSGGSGGASGTQYF. The chain combines TRBV2 with TRBJ2-3; 10 bases agree with TRBD2. This CDR3 has 16 amino acids. Germline V gene data show CDR1 as SNHLY and CDR2 as FYNNEI. Germline trimming cut 4 bases from V and 9 bases from J; bases unmatched to any gene: 13.

The CDR3, as DNA: TGCGCCAGCAGCCAAGAAAGCAGGGGAACCTACGAGCAGTACTTC. It yields the protein CASSQESRGTYEQYF. The chain carries TRBV4-3 and TRBJ2-7; D may be TRBD1 (6 bases). The CDR3 extends over 15 amino acids. The germline CDR1 and CDR2 sequences are LGHNA and YSLEER. The V end was cut by 0 bases, the J end by 2 bases, with 11 bases between.

This chain uses TRBV2 with TRBJ2-5; D is uncertain. The length of the CDR3 is 15 residues. The V end was cut by 4 bases, the J end by 4 bases, with 16 bases between. Germline V gene lookup returns CDR1 SNHLY and CDR2 FYNNEI. The CDR3 loop reads CASSVRPSLGETQYF. The CDR3 DNA reads TGTGCCAGCAGTGTAAGACCCTCGCTAGGAGAGACCCAGTACTTC.

The chain couples TRBV9 to TRBJ2-3; D remains ambiguous. This CDR3 has 12 residues. Trimming cost V 7 bases and J 4 bases, with 10 bases left between them. Germline-derived CDR1 and CDR2 are SGDLS and YYNGEE. The CDR3 DNA follows: TGTGCCAGCGGCCGGAGTTCAGATACGCAGTATTTT. It is translated as CASGRSSDTQYF.

The chain carries TRBV2 and TRBJ1-2; 7 nucleotides agree with TRBD1. The CDR3 spans 14 residues. CDR1 and CDR2 from the germline V gene are SNHLY and FYNNEI. With V trimmed by 8 bases and J by 0 bases, 6 bases remained unmatched. This CDR3 is CASSQGQANYGYTF. Written as DNA, the CDR3 is TGTGCCAGCTCGCAAGGACAGGCTAACTATGGCTACACCTTC.

The chain links TRBV7-2 to TRBJ1-6, with D possibly TRBD1 on 6 matching bases. Germline V CDR1 and CDR2: SGHTA, FQGNSA. This CDR3 contains 15 residues. V lost 4 bases and J lost 10, with 17 bases in between. The CDR3 coding sequence is TGTGCCAGCAGCTCCGGACAGCCCCGTGGGTCACCCCTCCACTTT. Amino acids: CASSSGQPRGSPLHF.

The rearrangement links TRBV20-1 to TRBJ2-7, with D perhaps matching TRBD1 (5 bases). Deletions cut 6 bases from V and 6 bases from J, with 12 bases between. The CDR3 is 11 residues long. Germline CDR1 reads DFQATT; CDR2 reads SNEGSKA (reference sequence). CDR3 amino acids: CSALRVSEQYF. The CDR3, as DNA: TGCAGTGCACTCAGGGTATCCGAGCAGTACTTC.

The chain combines TRBV9 with TRBJ1-5; TRBD1 might be the D (5 bases). The length of the CDR3 is 15 residues. Trimming removed 0 bases at V and 3 bases at J, with 10 bases between. CDR1 SGDLS and CDR2 YYNGEE come from the germline V gene. The DNA for the CDR3 is TGTGCCAGCAGCGTAGGGCAGGGTTTCAATCAGCCCCAGCATTTT. Its protein is CASSVGQGFNQPQHF.

This clone came up a few times. The V and J genes are TRBV6-1 and TRBJ1-2, with 9 bases lining up with TRBD1. Germline values: CDR1 MNHNS, CDR2 SASEGT. There are 14 residues in the CDR3. After removal of 6 bases from V and 2 bases from J, the junction contained 4 bases not matched to a gene. The CDR3 region has the DNA TGTGCCAGCAGACAGGGGGCGCCGAACTATGGCTACACCTTC. This sequence encodes CASRQGAPNYGYTF.

The chain links TRBV5-1 to TRBJ1-2; D unresolved. CDR1 and CDR2 from the germline V gene are SGHRS and YFSETQ. V was trimmed by 3 bases and J by 4 bases, leaving 7 bases between them. The CDR3 consists of 12 residues. This CDR3 reads CASSSQSYGYTF. The DNA for the CDR3 is TGCGCCAGCAGCTCTCAGTCCTATGGCTACACCTTC.

The rearrangement joins TRBV5-1 to TRBJ1-1; possibly TRBD1 for D (5 bases). V was shortened by 0 bases and J by 5 bases, with 14 bases between the two germline ends. The length of the CDR3 is 15 residues. The germline CDR1 and CDR2 sequences are SGHRS and YFSETQ. The CDR3: CASSLDQGRETEAFF. The CDR3 bases are TGCGCCAGCAGCTTGGATCAGGGAAGAGAGACTGAAGCTTTCTTT.

The chain recombines TRBV10-2 with TRBJ1-2; no reliable D call. The CDR3 length is 15 residues. Germline V gene lookup returns CDR1 WSHSY and CDR2 SAAADI. The germline V and J ends were trimmed by 2 bases and 1 base, with 11 bases remaining between them. Here the CDR3 reads CASSEQAAVNYGYTF. The CDR3 nucleotides are TGCGCCAGCAGTGAGCAGGCAGCTGTTAACTATGGCTACACCTTC.

The chain links TRBV7-2 to TRBJ2-1; 7 bases match TRBD2. Germline assignment: CDR1 SGHTA and CDR2 FQGNSA. This CDR3 is built from 14 residues. V gave up 7 bases and J gave up 10 bases; unmatched junction bases: 13. The CDR3 loop reads CASTPVREATEQFF. CDR3 nucleotide sequence: TGTGCCAGCACCCCCGTCCGGGAGGCCACCGAGCAGTTCTTC.

This chain joins TRBV27 and TRBJ2-1; TRBD2 matches 9 bases. This CDR3 is built from 14 residues. With 4 bases clipped from V and 6 bases from J, the junction kept 4 bases outside the gene matches. Germline values: CDR1 MNHEY, CDR2 SMNVEV (reference sequence). CDR3 region: CASSSLAGLNEQFF. The DNA for the CDR3 is TGTGCCAGCAGTTCCCTAGCGGGGCTCAATGAGCAGTTCTTC.

The CDR3 nucleotides read TGCGCCAGCAGCGGGGGGGCTACGAACACCGGGGAGCTGTTTTTT. Encoded protein: CASSGGATNTGELFF. V and J are TRBV5-1 and TRBJ2-2, with a possible D match to TRBD2 (7 bases). CDR1 is SGHRS and CDR2 is YFSETQ in the germline V gene. The CDR3 extends over 15 amino acids. V lost 4 bases, J lost 0 bases, and 10 bases lay in between.

The chain combines TRBV5-1 with TRBJ1-2; TRBD1 might be the D (6 bases). The CDR3 covers 13 residues. Germline CDR1 SGHRS, CDR2 YFSETQ. The V end lost 8 bases, the J end lost 5 bases, and 16 bases lay between the germline ends. In DNA form, the CDR3 reads TGCGCCAGTGCGGACAGCAACGCATATGGCTACACCTTC. This translates into CASADSNAYGYTF.

Comments on this clone: A junction end diverges from the germline sequence, so it may reflect a read error. The rearrangement joins TRBV7-9 to TRBJ1-2, with a tentative D call TRBD1 (6 bases). This CDR3 comprises 16 residues. The germline V gene has CDR1 SEHNR and CDR2 FQNEAQ (reference sequence). In DNA form, the CDR3 reads TGTGCCAGCAGACCAACCTTACAGGGCGCGAACTATAGCTACACCTTC. Translated: CASRPTLQGANYSYTF.

The rearrangement uses TRBV7-9 and TRBJ2-2; 7 nucleotides align to TRBD1. The germline CDR1 and CDR2 sequences are SEHNR and FQNEAQ (reference sequence). V was clipped by 5 bases and J by 6 bases; unmatched bases: 12. There are 16 residues in the CDR3. The CDR3 protein is CASSRSPGTVAGELFF. DNA for the CDR3: TGTGCCAGCAGCCGCAGTCCCGGGACAGTCGCCGGGGAGCTGTTTTTT.

V and J are TRBV27 and TRBJ1-4, with D possibly TRBD1 on 5 matching bases. Germline CDR1 and CDR2: MNHEY and SMNVEV (reference sequence). The CDR3 is 14 residues long. Trimming cost V 4 bases and J 4 bases, with 10 bases left between them. The DNA for the CDR3 is TGTGCCAGCAGTTGGGGCGGCTATAATGAAAAACTGTTTTTT. Translated: CASSWGGYNEKLFF. Supplemented by reference TRBV27 and TRBJ1-4, the full variable domain reads EAQVTQNPRYLITVTGKKLTVTCSQNMNHEYMSWYRQDPGLGLRQIYYSMNVEVTDKGDVPEGYKVSRKEKRNFPLILESPSPNQTSLYFCASSWGGYNEKLFFGSGTQLSVL.

This sequence joins TRBV5-1 and TRBJ2-3; TRBD2 matches at 13 bases. CDR1 and CDR2 from the germline V gene are SGHRS and YFSETQ. CDR3 length equals 17 residues. Trimming at V came to 7 bases and at J to 0 bases, leaving 8 bases not matched to a gene. Written as DNA, the CDR3 is TGCGCCAGCCTAAAGGGGACTAGCGGGGCAAGCACAGATACGCAGTATTTT. This codes for CASLKGTSGASTDTQYF.

Concerning this clone: The junction shows a germline mismatch at one end, possibly a read error. The rearrangement joins TRBV25-1 to TRBJ2-2, with 8 bases aligning to TRBD1. In germline, CDR1 is MGHDK, CDR2 SYGVNS. CDR3 length: 14 residues. The CDR3 nucleotides are TGTGCCAGCAGTCCCCCAGGGGGCACCGGGGAGCTGCTTTTT. Translating gives CASSPPGGTGELLF.

The chain has TRBV19 and TRBJ2-7, with D perhaps matching TRBD2 (7 bases). The CDR3 contains 12 residues. The V gene lost 7 bases and the J gene lost 11 bases, with 18 bases spanning the gap. Germline lookup yields CDR1 LNHDA and CDR2 SQIVND (reference sequence). The CDR3 here is CASISGGGAKYF. The CDR3 nucleotides are TGTGCCAGTATCTCGGGGGGCGGCGCGAAGTACTTC.

Remarks on this clone: Distinct nucleotide sequences in the sample also encode this CDR3. CDR3 sequence reads: CASSRTGGNNQPQHF. DNA for the CDR3: TGTGCCAGTAGCCGGACAGGGGGTAACAATCAGCCCCAGCATTTT. This chain uses TRBV19 with TRBJ1-5; 10 positions agree with TRBD1. Germline CDR1 reads LNHDA; CDR2 reads SQIVND (reference sequence). V was pared by 6 bases and J by 3 bases, with 5 bases of the junction left unmatched. The CDR3 runs to 15 residues.